This TCR beta chain was identified in a study of T cell changes during pregnancy in multiple sclerosis. Sequenced by immunoSEQ multiplex PCR; TCRdb stores in-frame clones only, minus some. The sample includes 45,000 to 50,000 clones, about 91% seen only once; the top ten take approximately 0.41%. The TCR comes from a female donor in good health, enrolled as a control in a pregnancy study. The source was CD4+ T cells from peripheral blood mononuclear cells, collected in the second trimester of pregnancy.

The CDR3 region has the DNA TGTGCCAGTACCGGACAGGGCAGATTCGGTGGCTACACCTTC. Its protein product is CASTGQGRFGGYTF. This chain connects TRBV19 to TRBJ1-2; 8 nucleotides agree with TRBD1. Germline CDR1 is LNHDA and CDR2 is SQIVND (reference sequence). The CDR3 sequence is 14 residues long. Trimming took 7 bases from V and 7 from J; bases not matched to a gene: 11.